The TCR beta chain described here comes from a study of graft-versus-host responses after intestinal transplantation. Across the whole study: Multivisceral, liver-intestinal, or isolated intestinal transplants were received by the recipients. All recipients were given anti-thymocyte globulin induction, and tacrolimus and steroids were then administered for roughly three years.

Regarding this clone: Its antigen is as yet unknown.

Only in-frame clones appear in the TCRdb table, and some are missing; sequencing was by immunoSEQ multiplex PCR. The sample has tens of thousands of clones; under 90% are singletons. The CDR3 contains 16 residues. Germline CDR1 reads SGHRS; CDR2 reads YFSETQ. V was pared by 4 bases and J by 1 base, with 17 bases between. Findings of the study overall: Some patients had graft-donor T cell macrochimerism, and their allografts showed high graft-versus-host to host-versus-graft clonal ratios. With peak circulating GvH clone levels came an association with early post-transplant HvG declines.

This chain connects TRBV5-1 to TRBJ1-1, with D perhaps TRBD1 (6 bases). This TCR was sampled from a human donor who received an intestinal transplant. Here the sequenced sample was unstimulated CD4+ T cells sorted from spleen or lymph node cells, taken before intestinal transplant. Here the CDR3 reads CASSQRTQGRNTEAFF. The DNA for the CDR3 is TGCGCCAGCAGCCAACGAACACAGGGCCGGAACACTGAAGCTTTCTTT.